A single sample is the source of the 5 T cell receptor beta chains below, sequenced in a study of T cell changes during pregnancy in multiple sclerosis (dated by TCRdb to about 2019). Library creation used the immunoSEQ multiplex PCR assay. Not all clones reach the TCRdb copy of this immuneACCESS table, which keeps in-frame sequences only. Checked studies attribute under half of the gap to unresolved V genes and leave the rest unexplained. The sample table lists about 100,000 clones, 85% to 95% of them with a count of one. The ten biggest clones cover 1% to 1.5% of the sample. Source: peripheral blood, taken in the second trimester of pregnancy. These receptors came from a female donor with multiple sclerosis, enrolled in a pregnancy study.

This rearrangement joins TRBV5-1 to TRBJ2-5; D gene unclear. Germline CDR1 reads SGHRS; CDR2 reads YFSETQ. Trimming pared 4 bases from V and 2 bases from J, leaving 12 bases between. CDR3 length equals 14 residues. The chain's CDR3 is CASSIQPPQETQYF. CDR3 in DNA: TGCGCCAGCAGCATACAGCCTCCTCAAGAGACCCAGTACTTC.

The V and J genes are TRBV2 and TRBJ2-7; D is possibly TRBD1 (5 bases). Trimming cost V 6 bases and J 5 bases, with 17 bases left between them. Per the germline V gene, CDR1 is SNHLY and CDR2 is FYNNEI. This CDR3 comprises 14 residues. CDR3 bases: TGTGCCAGCAGGAAGACAGCCGCCTTGGACGAGCAGTACTTC. Translating it yields CASRKTAALDEQYF. Full variable domain (rest looked up from reference TRBV2 and TRBJ2-7): EPEVTQTPSHQVTQMGQEVILRCVPISNHLYFYWYRQILGQKVEFLVSFYNNEISEKSEIFDDQFSVERPDGSNFTLKIRSTKLEDSAMYFCASRKTAALDEQYFGPGTRLTVT.

This chain uses TRBV30 with TRBJ1-2; D is undetermined. CDR1 and CDR2 from the germline V gene are GTSNPN and SVGIG (reference sequence). This CDR3 has 13 amino acids. The V gene lost 0 bases and the J gene lost 7 bases, with 12 bases spanning the gap. The CDR3 spells CAWSVTRTAGYTF. In nucleotides, the CDR3 is TGTGCCTGGAGTGTAACCCGAACTGCTGGCTACACCTTC.

The chain employs TRBV9 and TRBJ1-1, with TRBD1 identical over 7 bases. Germline V gene lookup returns CDR1 SGDLS and CDR2 YYNGEE. J was trimmed by 4 bases and V by 0 bases; bases with no gene match: 6. CDR3 size: 15 residues. The CDR3 nucleotides are TGTGCCAGCAGCGTAGGACAGGGCCGGGGCACTGAAGCTTTCTTT. Protein: CASSVGQGRGTEAFF. Full variable domain (outside the CDR3, taken from reference TRBV9 and TRBJ1-1): DSGVTQTPKHLITATGQRVTLRCSPRSGDLSVYWYQQSLDQGLQFLIQYYNGEERAKGNILERFSAQQFPDLHSELNLSSLELGDSALYFCASSVGQGRGTEAFFGQGTRLTVV.

This clone came up once. The rearrangement uses TRBV28 and TRBJ1-3; D uncertain. Germline V lookup: CDR1 MDHEN, CDR2 SYDVKM. V lost 6 bases, J lost 0 bases, and 6 bases lay in between. CDR3 length: 13 amino acids. The CDR3: CASSRSSGNTIYF. Written as DNA, the CDR3 is TGTGCCAGCAGCCGGAGCTCTGGAAACACCATATATTTT.